The clone carrying this T cell receptor beta chain was seen only once. Antigen: not known. This sample was taken from a study of Ad26.COV2.S vaccination and SARS-CoV-2 variants. At the level of the study: Ad26.COV2.S shots went into the muscle once or twice, 56 days apart.

Germline V gene lookup returns CDR1 KGHDR and CDR2 SFDVKD. The CDR3 has 19 amino acids. With 3 bases clipped from V and 3 bases from J, the junction kept 9 bases outside the gene matches. The assay was immunoSEQ multiplex PCR, and TCRdb's table has in-frame clones only and misses some. This sample carries about 680,000 clones, roughly 90% of them seen once, and the ten largest clones take roughly 1.5%. Study-level points and caveats: There was reportedly substantial breadth in spike-specific CD8+ and CD4+ T cell responses after vaccination.

Specified treatment: about 20 received Ad26.COV2.S at low or high dose, single or two shots; a few received placebo; per-sample allocation not given. Repertoires come from day 63 after the first vaccine or placebo injection. Boston supplied an adult donor aged 18-55 years. Wuhan-strain SARS-CoV-2 spike was expressed by the Ad26 vector that made up the vaccine. V and J are TRBV24-1 and TRBJ2-6; 11 nucleotides line up with TRBD1. The sample was peripheral blood, taken in a trial of Ad26.COV2.S vaccine versus placebo. The receptor was derived from a person between 18 and 65 years old who received the Ad26.COV2.S COVID-19 vaccine or a placebo. The CDR3 loop reads CATSDMWWDRGFGANVLTF. The CDR3 coding sequence is TGTGCCACCAGTGATATGTGGTGGGACAGGGGGTTTGGGGCCAACGTCCTGACTTTC.